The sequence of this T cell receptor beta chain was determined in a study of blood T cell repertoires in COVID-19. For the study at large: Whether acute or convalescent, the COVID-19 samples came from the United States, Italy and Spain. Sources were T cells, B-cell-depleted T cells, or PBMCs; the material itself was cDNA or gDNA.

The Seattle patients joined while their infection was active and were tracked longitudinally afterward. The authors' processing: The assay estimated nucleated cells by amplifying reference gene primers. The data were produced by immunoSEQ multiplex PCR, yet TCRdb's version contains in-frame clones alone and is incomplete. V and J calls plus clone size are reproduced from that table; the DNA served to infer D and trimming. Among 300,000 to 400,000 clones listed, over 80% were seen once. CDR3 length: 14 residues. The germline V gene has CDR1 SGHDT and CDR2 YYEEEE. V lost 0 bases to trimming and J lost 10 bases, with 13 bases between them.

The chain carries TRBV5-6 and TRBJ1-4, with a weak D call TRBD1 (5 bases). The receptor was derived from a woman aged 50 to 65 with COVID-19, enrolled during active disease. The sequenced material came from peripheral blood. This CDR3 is CASSLGTTMRKLFF. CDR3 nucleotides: TGTGCCAGCAGCTTGGGGACAACGATGAGAAAACTGTTTTTT.